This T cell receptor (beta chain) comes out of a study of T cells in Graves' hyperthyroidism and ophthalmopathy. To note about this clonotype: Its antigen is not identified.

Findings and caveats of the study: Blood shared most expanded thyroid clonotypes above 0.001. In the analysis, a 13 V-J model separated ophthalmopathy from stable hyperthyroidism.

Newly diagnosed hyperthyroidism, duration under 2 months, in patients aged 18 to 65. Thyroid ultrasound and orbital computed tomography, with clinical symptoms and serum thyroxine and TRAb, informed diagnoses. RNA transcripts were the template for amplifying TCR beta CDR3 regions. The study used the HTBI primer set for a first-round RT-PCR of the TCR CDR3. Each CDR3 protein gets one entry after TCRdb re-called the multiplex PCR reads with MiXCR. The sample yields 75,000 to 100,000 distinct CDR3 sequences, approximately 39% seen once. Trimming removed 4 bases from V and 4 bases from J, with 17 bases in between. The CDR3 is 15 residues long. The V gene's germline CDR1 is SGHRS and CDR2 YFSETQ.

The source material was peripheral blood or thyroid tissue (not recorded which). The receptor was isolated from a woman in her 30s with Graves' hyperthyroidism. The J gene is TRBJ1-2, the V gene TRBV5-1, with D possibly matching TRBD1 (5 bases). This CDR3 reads CASSLGQGVLYGYTF. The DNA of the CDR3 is TGCGCCAGCAGCCTCGGGCAGGGCGTTCTCTATGGCTACACCTTC. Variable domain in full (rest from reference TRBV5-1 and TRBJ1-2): KAGVTQTPRYLIKTRGQQVTLSCSPISGHRSVSWYQQTPGQGLQFLFEYFSETQRNKGNFPGRFSGRQFSNSRSEMNVSTLELGDSALYLCASSLGQGVLYGYTFGSGTRLTVV.